This note documents a single TCR beta chain sequence. Germline V gene data show CDR1 as LGHDT and CDR2 as YNNKEL (reference sequence). This CDR3 spans 15 amino acids. V was pared by 5 bases and J by 1 base, with 7 bases of the junction left unmatched. The data originate from a study of identical twins' blood T cells. Looking at the study overall: Approximately 50 million reads covered about six alpha-chain and about six beta-chain libraries.

Libraries were made from RNA as TCR cDNA, using a modified protocol. TCRdb independently ran MiXCR on the 5' RACE reads; one entry per CDR3 protein. The data contain hundreds of thousands of distinct CDR3 sequences, 25% to 35% of them singletons. What was sequenced was PBMCs. The rearrangement uses TRBV3-1 and TRBJ1-1, with 7 positions matching TRBD1. The clonotype originates from a woman aged 18 to 50 in good health. The CDR3 sequence: CASSSANRGNTEAFF. As DNA, the CDR3 is TGTGCCAGCAGCTCCGCCAACAGGGGGAACACTGAAGCTTTCTTT.